These T cell receptor beta chains were read from a single sample in a study of T cell responses to AZD1222 COVID-19 vaccine. The data were produced by immunoSEQ multiplex PCR, yet TCRdb's version contains in-frame clones alone and is incomplete. The sample has 140,000 or so clones, around 88% seen once. The sample consisted of peripheral blood, taken on day 0 of AZD1222 vaccination. The receptors were gathered from an adult in good health. Each CDR3 is given with its conserved first and last residue. The order of the fields is D gene, V gene, CDR3 length, J gene, CDR3 protein, CDR3 DNA. A D gene is named only where the DNA matches it firmly.

D: TRBD2
V: TRBV19
length: 17
J: TRBJ2-1
CDR3: CASSIDRGSAGDNEQFF
DNA: TGTGCCAGTAGTATAGATAGGGGTAGCGCGGGAGACAATGAGCAGTTCTTC

D: NA
V: TRBV18
length: 14
J: TRBJ1-5
CDR3: CASSPVNSNQPQHF
DNA: TGTGCCAGCTCACCAGTCAATAGCAATCAGCCCCAGCATTTT

D: NA
V: TRBV25-1
length: 14
J: TRBJ1-2
CDR3: CASSDPGQMYGYTF
DNA: TGTGCCAGCAGTGACCCGGGGCAGATGTATGGCTACACCTTC

D: NA
V: TRBV5-1
length: 14
J: TRBJ1-2
CDR3: CASSLAGKDYGYTF
DNA: TGCGCCAGCAGCTTGGCAGGGAAGGACTATGGCTACACCTTC

D: NA
V: TRBV2
length: 17
J: TRBJ1-1
CDR3: CASSDSWERGANTEAFF
DNA: TGTGCCAGCAGTGACAGTTGGGAGAGGGGGGCGAACACTGAAGCTTTCTTT

D: NA
V: TRBV19
length: 16
J: TRBJ2-2
CDR3: CASSIEGRTNTGELFF
DNA: TGTGCCAGTAGTATAGAAGGCAGGACGAACACCGGGGAGCTGTTTTTT

D: NA
V: TRBV27
length: 13
J: TRBJ1-2
CDR3: CASSSGFLYGYTF
DNA: TGTGCCAGCAGTTCAGGGTTTCTCTATGGCTACACCTTC

D: NA
V: TRBV7-2
length: 15
J: TRBJ2-7
CDR3: CASSLRVGDSYEQYF
DNA: TGTGCCAGCAGCTTGCGGGTGGGGGACTCCTACGAGCAGTACTTC

D: NA
V: TRBV27
length: 12
J: TRBJ1-5
CDR3: CASRKGDQPQHF
DNA: TGTGCCAGCAGGAAAGGGGATCAGCCCCAGCATTTT

D: NA
V: TRBV19
length: 15
J: TRBJ1-2
CDR3: CASKTGSPLPYGYTF
DNA: TGTGCCAGTAAAACAGGGTCTCCGCTTCCCTATGGCTACACCTTC

D: NA
V: TRBV10-3
length: 13
J: TRBJ1-1
CDR3: CAISRDLDTEAFF
DNA: TGTGCCATCAGCCGGGACCTGGATACTGAAGCTTTCTTT

D: TRBD1
V: TRBV11-2
length: 16
J: TRBJ1-2
CDR3: CASSSVRAGGRYGYTF
DNA: TGTGCCAGCAGCTCCGTTAGAGCAGGGGGACGCTATGGCTACACCTTC